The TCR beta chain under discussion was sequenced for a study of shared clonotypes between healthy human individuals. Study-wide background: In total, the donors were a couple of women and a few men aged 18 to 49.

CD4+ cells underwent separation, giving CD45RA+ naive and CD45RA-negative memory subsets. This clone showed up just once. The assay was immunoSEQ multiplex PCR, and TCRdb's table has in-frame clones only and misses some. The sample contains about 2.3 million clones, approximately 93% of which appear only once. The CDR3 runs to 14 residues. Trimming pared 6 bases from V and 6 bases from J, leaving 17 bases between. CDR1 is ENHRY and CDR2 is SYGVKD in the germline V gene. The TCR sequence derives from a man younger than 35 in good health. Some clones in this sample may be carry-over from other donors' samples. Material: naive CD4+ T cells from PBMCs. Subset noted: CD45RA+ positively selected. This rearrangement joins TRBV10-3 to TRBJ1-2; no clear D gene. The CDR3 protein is CAISIGPPPNGYTF. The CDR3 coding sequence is TGTGCCATCAGCATAGGACCACCTCCCAATGGCTACACCTTC.